The 14 T cell receptor beta chains presented below share a single source sample, sequenced in a study of tumor and adjacent non-tumor tissue in lung cancer. A modified ARM-PCR protocol with three rounds of nested PCR amplified TCRbeta. TCRdb re-called the multiplex PCR reads through MiXCR, storing one row per CDR3 protein. Among about 110,000 distinct CDR3 sequences listed, 62% were seen once. RNA was extracted from bulk tissue without any cell sorting. This non-tumor lung sample came from over 3 cm beyond the tumor edge. Sequenced sample: distant non-tumor lung tissue. The receptor source for this set is a man aged 60-69 years with non-small cell lung cancer.

As to this clonotype: Relative to the germline gene, one junction end is altered; a read error may explain this. The chain couples TRBV29-1 to TRBJ1-2; the D is unclear. CDR3 size: 12 residues. Germline CDR1 and CDR2: SQVTM and ANQGSEA. CDR3 region: CIADRAGYGYIF. Written as DNA, the CDR3 is TGCATAGCGGACCGGGCCGGTTATGGCTACATCTTC. The variable domain in full, with the rest retrieved from reference TRBV29-1 and TRBJ1-2, is SAVISQKPSRDICQRGTSLTIQCQVDSQVTMMFWYRQQPGQSLTLIATANQGSEATYESGFVIDKFPISRPNLTFSTLTVSNMSPEDSSIYLCIADRAGYGYIFGSGTRLTVV.

A remark on this clonotype: The CDR3 does not close with the conserved phenylalanine or tryptophan, likely indicating a read error. The chain joins TRBV28 to TRBJ2-7; perhaps D is TRBD1 or TRBD2 (5 bases each). Trimming stripped 3 bases from V and 1 base from J, with 10 bases between. The CDR3 contains 14 residues. Germline lookup yields CDR1 MDHEN and CDR2 SYDVKM. CDR3 coding DNA: TGTGCCAGCAGTTTGGTAGGGGAGTCCTACGAGCAGTACATC. It codes for CASSLVGESYEQYI.

The chain has TRBV30 and TRBJ2-2; TRBD2 matches at 7 bases. This CDR3 has 16 amino acids. The junction had 11 bases not matched to a gene; V was cut back by 1 base and J by 6 bases. Germline-derived CDR1 and CDR2 are GTSNPN and SVGIG (reference sequence). This chain's CDR3 is CAWSGASGRGAGELFF. DNA for the CDR3: TGTGCCTGGAGTGGTGCTAGCGGACGCGGCGCCGGGGAGCTGTTTTTT.

With regard to this clonotype: A much larger clone sits a single nucleotide away, making a read error possible. The chain is built from TRBV20-1 and TRBJ1-2; D remains unclear. This CDR3 comprises 12 residues. CDR1 DFQATT and CDR2 SNEGSKA come from the germline V gene (reference sequence). In nucleotides, the CDR3 is TGCAATGCTACTCAAGGCGGCTATGGCTACACCTTC. Translating gives CNATQGGYGYTF.

Remarks on this clonotype: Since a much larger clone is just one base distant, this may be a read error. V usage is TRBV6-5 and J usage is TRBJ2-2; tentatively, D is TRBD1 (6 bases). Germline CDR1 MNHEY, CDR2 SVGAGI. CDR3 length: 13 residues. The CDR3 DNA reads TGTGCCAGCATCGACAGGAACACCGGGGAGCTGGTTTTT. It translates to CASIDRNTGELVF.

Ten or more counts support this clonotype. V usage is TRBV13 and J usage is TRBJ2-3; 10 nucleotides match TRBD2. CDR1 and CDR2 (germline): PRHDT, FYEKMQ (reference sequence). This CDR3 is 15 amino acids long. After removal of 5 bases from V and 1 base from J, the junction contained 3 bases not matched to a gene. Written as DNA, the CDR3 is TGTGCCAGCAGCGTCGGGACTAGCGGCACAGATACGCAGTATTTT. It specifies CASSVGTSGTDTQYF.

A note on this clonotype: At one boundary the junction diverges from the germline segment, which might be a read error. This chain uses TRBV5-4 with TRBJ2-3; a possible D gene is TRBD2 (5 bases). The germline V gene has CDR1 SGHNT and CDR2 YYREEE (reference sequence). The CDR3 covers 13 residues. CDR3 sequence: CAGSLEGWTGEYF. In nucleotides, the CDR3 is TGTGCCGGCAGCTTGGAAGGCTGGACCGGGGAATATTTT.

There are a few counts of this clonotype. A much larger clonotype is one base distant, so this may be a read error. The chain carries TRBV20-1 and TRBJ2-1; 9 bases agree with TRBD2. CDR3 length equals 14 residues. Germline V lookup: CDR1 DFQATT, CDR2 SNEGSKA (reference sequence). In nucleotides, the CDR3 is TGCAATGCAAGCAGCGGGAGGCGGGGCAATGAGCAGTTCTTC. As protein: CNASSGRRGNEQFF.

This clonotype was seen repeatedly, ten times or more. The V gene is TRBV5-6, the J gene TRBJ1-2; no clear D. V lost 5 bases, J lost 2 bases, and 7 bases lay in between. Per the germline V gene, CDR1 is SGHDT and CDR2 is YYEEEE. The CDR3 totals 12 residues. The CDR3 here is CASRSANYGYTF. The DNA for the CDR3 is TGTGCCAGCAGATCTGCCAACTATGGCTACACCTTC.

The chain uses TRBV4-2 and TRBJ2-2, with 9 bases lining up with TRBD1. The V gene end was trimmed by 0 bases and the J gene end by 6 bases; junction bases not matched to a gene: 14. The CDR3 is made up of 19 amino acids. Looked up from germline, CDR1 is LGHNA and CDR2 is YNFKEQ. Here the CDR3 DNA reads TGTGCCAGCAGCCAAGATGTAGGATGGGGGACAGGGCCACCCGGGGAGCTGTTTTTT. This sequence encodes CASSQDVGWGTGPPGELFF.

This clonotype has a count of ten or more. The rearrangement links TRBV28 to TRBJ1-2; D uncertain. Per germline, CDR1 MDHEN and CDR2 SYDVKM. V was trimmed by 3 bases and J by 5 bases, leaving 10 bases between them. The CDR3 spans 13 residues. In DNA, the CDR3 is TGTGCCAGCAGTTTTGTGATGGCTTATGGCTACACCTTC. Residues: CASSFVMAYGYTF.

Note on this clonotype: An end of the junction does not agree with germline; a read error may underlie this. The J gene is TRBJ2-7, the V gene TRBV4-3, with 11 bases that match TRBD2. The CDR3 runs 14 residues. Germline CDR1 reads LGHNA; CDR2 reads YSLEER. CDR3 bases: TGCGCCAGCAGCCCGGGACTAGCGGACTGCGAGCGGTACTTC. Translating gives CASSPGLADCERYF.

Worth noting for this clonotype: One junction end disagrees with the germline gene, perhaps due to a read error. The V call is TRBV29-1, the J call TRBJ1-1; 8 bases agree with TRBD1. The CDR3 contains 14 residues. Germline loops: CDR1 SQVTM, CDR2 ANQGSEA. The CDR3 reads CSVSDRGGNTEAFF. CDR3 in DNA: TGTAGCGTTTCAGACAGGGGTGGAAACACTGAAGCTTTCTTT.

About this clonotype itself: Possible read error: a much larger clone is one base away. The CDR3 bases are TGTACCAGCAGCCATGGCAGGGGGAAAGGGAGGTCAGATACGCAGTATTTT. The encoded protein is CTSSHGRGKGRSDTQYF. This chain connects TRBV5-6 to TRBJ2-3; tentative D call: TRBD1 (7 bases). There are 17 residues in the CDR3. The germline CDR1 and CDR2 sequences are SGHDT and YYEEEE.